This T cell receptor beta chain was sequenced during a study of regulatory T cells in long-lasting Graves disease (dated by TCRdb to the early 2020s). For the wider study: Antithyroid drugs had been taken for less than 3 months by newly diagnosed Graves' disease patients. Patients with persistent Graves' disease were compared with patients with newly diagnosed Graves' disease using TCR sequencing and RNA sequencing of peripheral blood. The study took place in China and was registered as a clinical trial. TCR sequencing covered some 13 persistent and roughly 20 newly diagnosed Graves' disease patients, 33 samples in total.

The method was multiplex PCR. TCRdb names Illumina HiSeq 4000 as the instrument used. TCR beta libraries were built with iRepertoire HTBI primers and Arm-PCR amplification of CDR3 regions. Gel purification was performed on PCR products prior to sequencing. The authors' analysis ran thus. Gene usage analysis of CDR3 amino acid clonotypes relied on the 60 or so TRBV and about 15 TRBJ segments identified across samples. Filtered high-quality paired reads were merged into contigs using COPE and FqMerger. BLAST was used to align contigs to IMGT TRBV, TRBD and TRBJ reference genes, with CDR3 defined following IMGT. Any clonotype with a frequency above 0.1% was counted as a highly expanded clone. Shannon entropy was used to measure repertoire diversity, and the Gini coefficient was used to measure V-J evenness. Clonotypes shared by more than one individual were considered public. TCRdb reprocessed the public reads (quality trimming at Q25 with fastp, clone calling with MiXCR) and kept in-frame beta chains. CDR3 protein duplicates are merged, each entry listing the most common genes and DNA. These V and J calls originate from TCRdb's pipeline instead of the authors' own analysis. The sample table contains around 420,000 distinct CDR3 sequences; only one count was recorded for about 15% of them. The ten largest clones represent approximately 7.8% of the sample.

The research as a whole found: TRBV28, TRBJ1-2 and TRBJ2-5 were preferentially used in persistent disease, while TRBV20-1 and TRBJ2-1 were favored in newly diagnosed disease. The authors acknowledged the small sample size as a limitation that may reduce accuracy. Only the TCR beta chain was sequenced and analyzed. Peripheral blood alone was examined, since thyroid tissue, which constituted the primary lesion, could not be accessed. A larger number of public clonotypes was shared among persistent patients (over 2,500) than among newly diagnosed patients (roughly 1,000). Lower TCR Shannon entropy and fewer highly expanded clones were observed in persistent Graves' disease patients than in newly diagnosed patients, which suggested clonal expansion.

Inclusive of the bounding cysteine and phenylalanine, the CDR3 is 14 residues long. Only CDR3 DNA is held: 42 bases, read in frame from base 1. The time point label of this sample denotes: newly diagnosed GD, antithyroid drugs for less than 3 months. For both TCR sequencing and RNA sequencing, RNA was extracted from PBMCs using TRIzol. The diagnosis of Graves' disease was made according to American Thyroid Association guidelines. The patients came from an endocrinology department in Xi'an, China. Each patient gave approximately 8.8 milliliters of peripheral blood, collected in an EDTA anticoagulant tube. Ficoll Paque Plus density gradient separation was used to isolate PBMCs, and no additional T cell sorting was done. An Agilent 2100 Bioanalyzer and agarose gel were used to assess RNA quality, and a NanoDrop 2000 was used to measure RNA concentration. This clonotype showed up just a few times. Its antigen is still unknown. A much larger clone lies one base from this, so it may be a read error.

The same specimen was also included in a second study, on T cells in Graves' hyperthyroidism and ophthalmopathy. The second study's paper adds: A patient counted as having stable Graves' hyperthyroidism if no progression to ophthalmopathy occurred over 18 months of follow-up. Hyperthyroidism patients were aged 18 to 65 years and newly diagnosed, with disease duration of less than 2 months. Patients with uncontrolled infections, other autoimmune diseases, pregnancy or lactation were excluded. Diagnoses relied on clinical symptoms, serum thyroxine and TRAb, thyroid ultrasound and orbital computed tomography. The TCR CDR3 was subjected to a first round of RT-PCR using the HTBI primer set and the Qiagen OneStep RT-PCR kit. Most expanded thyroid clonotypes (frequency above 0.001) were also detected in blood, a finding suggesting that blood repertoires may reflect thyroid immune responses. A model built on a 13 V-J signature distinguished ophthalmopathy from stable hyperthyroidism, reaching roughly 88% sensitivity and around 81% specificity in cross-validation and 80%/75% in testing. In validation, progression to ophthalmopathy was predicted by the model with 65% to 71% sensitivity and roughly 76% specificity, a median of around 6.5 months before onset. To identify TCR V-J signatures that set the groups apart, the researchers used a discovery cohort of 90 to 100 patients, made up of around 40 with Graves' ophthalmopathy and 57 with stable Graves' hyperthyroidism. Prospective prediction of ophthalmopathy was tested in an independent validation cohort of 18 to 20 hyperthyroidism patients and approximately 17 patients who later progressed to ophthalmopathy. The 100 discovery patients were randomly split 7:3 into training and test sets. In about 6 Graves' hyperthyroidism patients, the study also compared T-cell repertoires from thyroid tissue with T-cell repertoires from blood. Following sampling, methimazole starting at 30 mg daily was given to hyperthyroidism patients, and high-dose intravenous methylprednisolone was given to ophthalmopathy patients. A second multiplex PCR round built the libraries, followed by size selection and purification. Libraries were sequenced paired-end with 100 bp reads on an Illumina HiSeq2000. SOAPnuke was used to process the raw data, throwing out any read that contained adapters or uncalled bases, had a mean Phred below 15, or lacked an exact constant-primer or identifier match. High-quality paired reads were merged with COPE v1.2.5, and unique nucleotide sequences were defined as clonotypes. MiTCR v1.1 was used to align clonotypes to the IMGT TRBV, TRBD and TRBJ reference segments. Only V-J combinations with frequency above 0.0001, covering about 99% of repertoires, were analysed. A TCS score was defined as the ratio between F50 (clonal expansion) and ExV (chaos), using BLOSUM62-based TCRdist between CDR3 peptides within each V-J. Welch's t-statistics and random forest reduced around 520 V-J features to roughly 13, which were used in a naive Bayes classifier (R e1071). Sample size was not statistically predetermined, and blinding of investigators to group allocation was not performed. TCR Vbeta CDR3 sequencing of 135 peripheral blood samples (approximately 44 ophthalmopathy, about 80 hyperthyroidism and approximately 17 progressor patients) is reported in the paper.

The chain links TRBV12-3 or TRBV12-4 with TRBJ2-2; no D gene can be assigned with confidence. Sequencing was performed on peripheral blood mononuclear cells (PBMCs), taken at new diagnosis, from a patient treated with antithyroid drugs. This clonotype was sampled from a woman in her 40s with Graves disease. Donor details come from another sample of the same person, matched by shared clones. The DNA reads TGTGCCTGCAGTTGGACCCGGAAGGGCGGGGAGCTGTTTTTT. This sequence encodes CACSWTRKGGELFF.